The 32 T cell receptor beta chains reported below all come from one sample, sequenced in a study of blood T cell repertoires in COVID-19. Sequencing used immunoSEQ multiplex PCR; TCRdb keeps in-frame clones, though not all of them. The top ten clones hold 30% to 45% of a sample with about 120,000 clones, over 60% of them seen once. Sequencing used peripheral blood. The receptors shown here come from a man aged 40-50 years with active or convalescent COVID-19.

The genes are TRBV27 and TRBJ2-1; TRBD2 matches at 11 bases. Germline-derived CDR1 and CDR2 are MNHEY and SMNVEV (reference sequence). The CDR3 runs to 16 residues. V shed 0 bases, J shed 4 bases, and the junction held 2 bases outside the gene matches. The CDR3 DNA follows: TGTGCCAGCAGTTTATCGGCTAGCGGGGGGTACAATGAGCAGTTCTTC. Protein sequence: CASSLSASGGYNEQFF.

The J gene is TRBJ2-1, the V gene TRBV7-9, with D uncertain. The CDR3 runs 14 residues. V was cut by 4 bases and J by 4 bases, with 11 bases left in between. Germline CDR1 SEHNR, CDR2 FQNEAQ (reference sequence). As DNA, the CDR3 is TGTGCCAGCAGCTCGCGTGACTGGTACAATGAGCAGTTCTTC. Its translation is CASSSRDWYNEQFF.

The chain links TRBV5-1 to TRBJ1-2, with 8 bases fitting TRBD1. This CDR3 is built from 14 residues. CDR1 and CDR2 from the germline V gene are SGHRS and YFSETQ. The V gene end was trimmed by 2 bases and the J gene end by 7 bases; junction bases not matched to a gene: 7. The CDR3, as DNA: TGCGCCAGCAGCTTCGGGACAGGCCAGGGTGGCTACACCTTC. It codes for CASSFGTGQGGYTF.

This clone was observed a handful of times. The genes are TRBV4-3 and TRBJ2-7; D might be TRBD1 (6 bases). The V and J ends lost 2 bases and 5 bases respectively, with 13 bases between them. The germline V gene has CDR1 LGHNA and CDR2 YSLEER. The CDR3 runs to 14 residues. This chain's CDR3 is CASSQLAGVDEQYF. CDR3 DNA: TGCGCCAGCAGCCAATTGGCAGGGGTAGACGAGCAGTACTTC.

This chain links TRBV4-3 with TRBJ1-4; possibly TRBD1 for D (6 bases). V lost 2 bases and J lost 4, with 8 bases in between. CDR1 and CDR2 from the germline V gene are LGHNA and YSLEER. CDR3 size: 14 residues. DNA of the CDR3: TGCGCCAGCAGCCAAAACAGGGATAATGAAAAACTGTTTTTT. Translating it yields CASSQNRDNEKLFF.

This chain uses TRBV11-1 with TRBJ1-3; D perhaps matches TRBD1 (6 bases). The V and J ends lost 4 bases and 0 bases respectively, with 10 bases between them. The CDR3 contains 15 residues. Germline CDR1 and CDR2: SGHAT and FQDESV (reference sequence). The CDR3 here is CASSYGQLSGNTIYF. The CDR3 nucleotides read TGTGCCAGCAGCTATGGACAGCTCTCTGGAAACACCATATATTTT.

The chain uses TRBV19 and TRBJ1-1; TRBD1 agrees at 9 bases. Trimming removed 6 bases from V and 6 bases from J; junction bases left unmatched: 11. Germline CDR1 is LNHDA and CDR2 is SQIVND (reference sequence). The CDR3 sequence is 15 residues long. Here the CDR3 reads CASSLLPGQGSEAFF. The CDR3 region has the DNA TGTGCCAGTAGCCTTTTGCCGGGACAGGGTTCTGAAGCTTTCTTT.

The chain has TRBV28 and TRBJ1-3; D might be TRBD1 (6 bases). The CDR3 runs to 16 residues. Germline assignment: CDR1 MDHEN and CDR2 SYDVKM. V was shortened by 6 bases and J by 2 bases, with 17 bases between the two germline ends. The CDR3 loop reads CASRQPVTGTGNTIYF. DNA for the CDR3: TGTGCCAGCAGACAACCCGTAACAGGGACTGGAAACACCATATATTTT.

The chain carries TRBV19 and TRBJ2-2; D ambiguous. V shed 5 bases and J shed 5 bases, with 6 bases lying between them. CDR1 is LNHDA, CDR2 SQIVND, per germline (reference sequence). The CDR3 spans 12 residues. The CDR3 region has the DNA TGTGCCAGTAGTGTCGTAACCGGGGAGCTGTTTTTT. Amino acids: CASSVVTGELFF.

CDR3 nucleotide sequence: TGTGCCATTCCTCTTTCAGGGGACAATGAGCAGTTCTTC. Its protein product is CAIPLSGDNEQFF. The genes are TRBV2 and TRBJ2-1; weak D call: TRBD1 (6 bases). V lost 10 bases to trimming and J lost 5 bases, with 15 bases between them. This CDR3 region has 13 residues. CDR1 is SNHLY, CDR2 FYNNEI, per germline.

The chain couples TRBV10-3 to TRBJ2-5; D might be TRBD1 (5 bases). Germline-derived CDR1 and CDR2 are ENHRY and SYGVKD. The CDR3 extends over 14 amino acids. V was clipped by 0 bases and J by 5 bases, with 10 bases between them. CDR3 sequence: CAISESGRAETQYF. The CDR3 DNA sequence: TGTGCCATCAGTGAGTCCGGCAGGGCGGAGACCCAGTACTTC.

DNA for the CDR3: TGTGCCTGGAGGCGGGACTATAATTCACCCCTCCACTTT. Translating it yields CAWRRDYNSPLHF. The chain has TRBV30 and TRBJ1-6; D not certain. The germline V gene encodes CDR1 GTSNPN and CDR2 SVGIG (reference sequence). The CDR3 has 13 amino acids. V shed 3 bases and J shed 3 bases, with 6 bases lying between them.

This clone has only one observation. The chain employs TRBV29-1 and TRBJ2-3, with 7 bases identical to TRBD1. Germline lookup yields CDR1 SQVTM and CDR2 ANQGSEA. The junction had 1 base not matched to a gene; V was cut back by 3 bases and J by 7 bases. CDR3 length: 11 residues. The CDR3: CSVETGNTQYF. The CDR3 DNA reads as TGCAGCGTTGAGACAGGGAATACGCAGTATTTT.

This clone was picked up one time. Written as DNA, the CDR3 is TGTGCCAGTACCTTTAGACAGGGCACAGATACGCAGTATTTT. It translates to CASTFRQGTDTQYF. This chain uses TRBV19 with TRBJ2-3, with a possible D match to TRBD1 (6 bases). The germline V gene has CDR1 LNHDA and CDR2 SQIVND (reference sequence). The CDR3 extends over 14 amino acids. V shed 7 bases and J shed 1 base, with 12 bases lying between them.

The genes are TRBV6-5 and TRBJ1-1; D might be TRBD1 (5 bases). V lost 10 bases and J lost 2, with 14 bases in between. Germline-derived CDR1 and CDR2 are MNHEY and SVGAGI. The CDR3 sequence is 13 residues long. The CDR3 DNA follows: TGTGCCACCCAATACGGGGGTAACACTGAAGCTTTCTTT. Protein sequence: CATQYGGNTEAFF.

The chain recombines TRBV24-1 with TRBJ1-5, with 7 bases fitting TRBD1. J gave up 3 bases and V 4 bases, and 5 bases lay outside the gene matches. The CDR3 loop spans 15 amino acids. Germline CDR1 KGHDR, CDR2 SFDVKD. This CDR3 is CATSDRTGINQPQHF. In DNA form, the CDR3 reads TGTGCCACCAGTGACCGGACAGGCATCAATCAGCCCCAGCATTTT.

This clone was picked up many times. The CDR3 nucleotides read TGCGCCAGCAGGTCTGGACTAGCGGATCACAATGAGCAGTTCTTC. As protein: CASRSGLADHNEQFF. The chain couples TRBV4-1 to TRBJ2-1, with 10 nucleotides matching TRBD2. This CDR3 region has 15 residues. Germline lookup yields CDR1 MGHRA and CDR2 YSYEKL. The junction had 7 bases not matched to a gene; V was cut back by 6 bases and J by 5 bases.

The chain couples TRBV15 to TRBJ2-5; unclear D gene. The CDR3 totals 15 residues. Between the trimmed V and J ends, which lost 5 bases and 4 bases, there was a span of 17 bases. Germline V gene lookup returns CDR1 LNHNV and CDR2 YYDKDF (reference sequence). The chain's CDR3 is CATSYTRSPRETQYF. The DNA of the CDR3 is TGTGCCACCAGCTATACGAGGAGCCCCAGAGAGACCCAGTACTTC.

This clone occurred many times. Other DNA sequences of this sample code for an identical CDR3. The chain has TRBV18 and TRBJ1-1; D call uncertain. V was clipped by 1 base and J by 1 base, with 4 bases between them. CDR3 size: 13 residues. The germline V gene encodes CDR1 KGHSH and CDR2 LQKENI. DNA for the CDR3: TGTGCCAGCTCACCACGAGGGAACACTGAAGCTTTCTTT. Its protein product is CASSPRGNTEAFF.

The chain couples TRBV24-1 to TRBJ1-2; D unclear. This CDR3 comprises 14 residues. The germline CDR1 and CDR2 sequences are KGHDR and SFDVKD. V was cut by 1 base and J by 2 bases, with 7 bases left in between. CDR3 loop: CATSDLGGNYGYTF. CDR3 coding DNA: TGTGCCACCAGTGATTTAGGAGGGAACTATGGCTACACCTTC.

This chain connects TRBV7-9 to TRBJ1-2; 9 bases are shared with TRBD1. Germline lookup yields CDR1 SEHNR and CDR2 FQNEAQ (reference sequence). This CDR3 contains 18 residues. J gave up 4 bases and V 0 bases, and 12 bases lay outside the gene matches. CDR3 sequence (DNA): TGTGCCAGCAGCTTAGCCCCGAGCACAGGGGGCGGAACCTATGGCTACACCTTC. This translates into CASSLAPSTGGGTYGYTF. Complete variable domain (other parts from reference TRBV7-9 and TRBJ1-2): DTGVSQNPRHKITKRGQNVTFRCDPISEHNRLYWYRQTLGQGPEFLTYFQNEAQLEKSRLLSDRFSAERPKGSFSTLEIQRTEQGDSAMYLCASSLAPSTGGGTYGYTFGSGTRLTVV.

The chain has TRBV3-1 (or the pseudogene TRBV3-2) and TRBJ1-2; D perhaps matches TRBD1 (6 bases). The CDR3 extends over 14 amino acids. Trimming cost V 6 bases and J 4 bases, with 15 bases left between them. The germline CDR1 and CDR2 sequences are LGHDT and YNNKEL (reference sequence). The CDR3 bases are TGTGCCAGCAGTCAAACAGGACAGCTCTATGGCTACACCTTC. Its protein is CASSQTGQLYGYTF.

The chain combines TRBV30 with TRBJ1-4; D not certain. V was clipped by 7 bases and J by 4 bases, with 10 bases between them. CDR1 and CDR2 from the germline V gene are GTSNPN and SVGIG (reference sequence). The CDR3 runs 12 residues. This CDR3 reads CASRGYNEKLFF. The CDR3 DNA sequence: TGTGCCTCGCGAGGATATAATGAAAAACTGTTTTTT.

This chain uses TRBV24-1 with TRBJ1-1, with D hard to call. V was trimmed by 6 bases and J by 1 base, leaving 8 bases between them. This CDR3 comprises 13 residues. Germline lookup yields CDR1 KGHDR and CDR2 SFDVKD. The CDR3 protein is CATSNQQNTEAFF. CDR3 DNA sequence: TGTGCCACCAGTAACCAACAGAACACTGAAGCTTTCTTT.

This clone was seen just once. This CDR3 reads CASSPSRKNTEAFF. The CDR3 DNA reads as TGTGCCAGCAGTCCCTCCAGGAAGAACACTGAAGCTTTCTTT. The rearrangement joins TRBV28 to TRBJ1-1; no definite D call. The length of the CDR3 is 14 residues. V was pared by 5 bases and J by 1 base, with 11 bases between. Germline V gene data show CDR1 as MDHEN and CDR2 as SYDVKM. Based on the CDR3 plus reference TRBV28 and TRBJ1-1, the full variable domain is DVKVTQSSRYLVKRTGEKVFLECVQDMDHENMFWYRQDPGLGLRLIYFSYDVKMKEKGDIPEGYSVSREKKERFSLILESASTNQTSMYLCASSPSRKNTEAFFGQGTRLTVV.

The CDR3: CASSQGLAGPNTDTQYF. The CDR3 DNA reads TGTGCCAGCAGCCAAGGACTAGCGGGGCCTAACACAGATACGCAGTATTTT. V is TRBV11-3 and J is TRBJ2-3; 12 bases map to TRBD2. CDR3 length: 17 residues. After removal of 5 bases from V and 2 bases from J, the junction contained 8 bases not matched to a gene. Germline V gives CDR1 SGHNT, CDR2 YENEEA.

This clone has only a few counts. J is TRBJ1-5 and V is TRBV6-5; D is ambiguous. Trimming cost V 5 bases and J 6 bases, with 11 bases left between them. CDR1 and CDR2 (germline): MNHEY, SVGAGI. The CDR3 extends over 13 amino acids. In DNA form, the CDR3 reads TGTGCCAGCAGTCTAGAAAAGCGTCAGCCCCAGCATTTT. Amino acid sequence: CASSLEKRQPQHF.

The CDR3 protein is CASSFRGGDGYTF. CDR3 nucleotide sequence: TGTGCCAGCAGTTTTCGAGGGGGGGATGGCTACACCTTC. The chain recombines TRBV27 with TRBJ1-2; a possible D gene is TRBD1 (6 bases). The CDR3 contains 13 residues. V lost 3 bases and J lost 6, with 11 bases in between. Germline V CDR1 and CDR2: MNHEY, SMNVEV (reference sequence).

The chain recombines TRBV4-1 with TRBJ1-6; tentatively, D is TRBD1 (5 bases). This CDR3 is 15 amino acids long. The V end was cut by 3 bases, the J end by 7 bases, with 13 bases between. Germline values: CDR1 MGHRA, CDR2 YSYEKL. CDR3 bases: TGCGCCAGCAGCCAGTACGGGGGAGGGAATTCACCCCTCCACTTT. Protein sequence: CASSQYGGGNSPLHF.

V is TRBV6-1 and J is TRBJ1-5, with D hard to call. Germline assignment: CDR1 MNHNS and CDR2 SASEGT. The CDR3 runs 15 residues. The germline V and J ends were trimmed by 2 bases and 3 bases, with 11 bases remaining between them. The CDR3 protein is CASSEHVGLNQPQHF. Here the CDR3 DNA reads TGTGCCAGCAGTGAACACGTCGGACTCAATCAGCCCCAGCATTTT.

This chain joins TRBV4-3 and TRBJ2-2; 8 nucleotides agree with TRBD1. This CDR3 comprises 17 residues. Germline V gives CDR1 LGHNA, CDR2 YSLEER. V shed 0 bases, J shed 1 base, and the junction held 4 bases outside the gene matches. The CDR3 here is CASSQEEGTGNTGELFF. The DNA of the CDR3 is TGCGCCAGCAGCCAAGAAGAGGGGACAGGGAACACCGGGGAGCTGTTTTTT.

As for this clone: Its ends do not fully match the called genes, so a read error is possible. The V call is TRBV7-7, the J call TRBJ2-1; the D gene is possibly TRBD1 (5 bases). Germline V gives CDR1 SSHAT, CDR2 FNYEAQ (reference sequence). The CDR3 has 13 residues. Written as DNA, the CDR3 is TGTGCTAGCAGCCCCCCCCAGGGAAGTGAGCAGTTCTTC. Translating it yields CASSPPQGSEQFF.